This T cell receptor (beta chain) was identified in a study of shared clonotypes between healthy human individuals. Produced via immunoSEQ multiplex PCR; TCRdb's table is partial and in-frame only. Of about 2.1 million clones listed, 93% are singletons. Per germline, CDR1 SQVTM and CDR2 ANQGSEA. Unmatched junction bases numbered 8, after V lost 7 bases and J lost 6 bases. The CDR3 is 13 residues long. Selected positively for CCR7 and CD45RO-negative, naive CD8 cells excluded terminally differentiated effector memory CD45RA+ cells. Study findings and constraints: Expectations were that clonotype sharing among donors would be affected by sequencing depth.

A note on this clone: The antigen remains undetermined.

The receptor was isolated from a man between 18 and 35 years old in good health. Some clones in this sample may be carry-over from other donors' samples. V is TRBV29-1 and J is TRBJ1-5; the match to TRBD1 covers 8 bases. The sequenced sample was naive CD8+ T cells from PBMCs. The CDR3 bases are TGCAGCGCTAGGACAGGGTACCGTCAGCCCCAGCATTTT. Protein sequence: CSARTGYRQPQHF.